The subject of this entry is one TCR beta chain. Its antigen is as yet unknown. The entry originates in a study of T cell responses to AZD1222 COVID-19 vaccine. Produced via immunoSEQ multiplex PCR; TCRdb's table is partial and in-frame only. The repertoire holds 130,000 or so clones, with about 94% as singletons. Germline V gene lookup returns CDR1 MGHRA and CDR2 YSYEKL. The V end was cut by 3 bases, the J end by 6 bases, with 15 bases between. This CDR3 contains 15 residues. Study-wide findings and caveats: Vaccine-associated CD4 TCRs spanned spike, dominant at 160-218 and 743-854.

Sample: peripheral blood, taken on day 0 of AZD1222 vaccination. The V gene is TRBV4-1, the J gene TRBJ2-1; D remains ambiguous. This TCR came from an adult in good health. CDR3 sequence reads: CASSQSISGRNEQFF. CDR3 coding DNA: TGCGCCAGCAGCCAGTCTATCTCGGGCCGCAATGAGCAGTTCTTC.